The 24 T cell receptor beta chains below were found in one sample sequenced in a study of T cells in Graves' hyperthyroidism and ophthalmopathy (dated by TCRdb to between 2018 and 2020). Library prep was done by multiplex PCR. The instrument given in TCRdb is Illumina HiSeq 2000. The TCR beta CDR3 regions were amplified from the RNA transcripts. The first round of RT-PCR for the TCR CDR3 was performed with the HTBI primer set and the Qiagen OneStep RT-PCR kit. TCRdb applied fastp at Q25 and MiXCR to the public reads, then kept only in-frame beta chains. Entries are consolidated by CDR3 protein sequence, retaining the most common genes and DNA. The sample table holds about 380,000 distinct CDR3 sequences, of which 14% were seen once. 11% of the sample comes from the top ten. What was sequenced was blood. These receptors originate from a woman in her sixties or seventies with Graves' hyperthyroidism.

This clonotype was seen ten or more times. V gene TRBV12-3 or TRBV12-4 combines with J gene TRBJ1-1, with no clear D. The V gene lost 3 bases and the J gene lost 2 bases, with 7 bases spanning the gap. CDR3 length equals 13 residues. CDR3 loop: CASSLSANTEAFF. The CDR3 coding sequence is TGTGCCAGCAGTTTGTCAGCAAACACTGAAGCTTTCTTT.

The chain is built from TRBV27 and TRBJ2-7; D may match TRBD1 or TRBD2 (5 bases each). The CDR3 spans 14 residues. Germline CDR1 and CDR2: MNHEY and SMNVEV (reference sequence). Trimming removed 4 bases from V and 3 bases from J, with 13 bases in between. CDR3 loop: CASSYRGLNYEQYF. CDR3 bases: TGTGCCAGCAGTTATCGGGGCCTCAACTACGAGCAGTACTTC.

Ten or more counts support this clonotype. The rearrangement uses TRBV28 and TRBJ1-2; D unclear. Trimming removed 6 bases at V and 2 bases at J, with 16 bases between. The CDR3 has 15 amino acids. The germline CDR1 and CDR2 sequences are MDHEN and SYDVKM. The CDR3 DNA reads TGTGCCAGCAGGTCCCCGGGAGACTTAAACTATGGCTACACCTTC. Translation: CASRSPGDLNYGYTF.

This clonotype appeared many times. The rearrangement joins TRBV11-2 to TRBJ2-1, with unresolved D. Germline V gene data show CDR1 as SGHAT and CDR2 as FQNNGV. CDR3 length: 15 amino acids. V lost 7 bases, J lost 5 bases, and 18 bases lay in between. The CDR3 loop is CASTLMVSRDNEQFF. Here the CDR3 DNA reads TGTGCCAGCACCCTTATGGTGAGTCGGGACAATGAGCAGTTCTTC.

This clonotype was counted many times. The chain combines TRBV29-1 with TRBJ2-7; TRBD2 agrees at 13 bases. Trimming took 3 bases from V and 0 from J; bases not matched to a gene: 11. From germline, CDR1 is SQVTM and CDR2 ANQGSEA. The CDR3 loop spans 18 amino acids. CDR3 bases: TGCAGCGTTGAGGGGGGACTAGCGGGGACAATATTCTCCTACGAGCAGTACTTC. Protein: CSVEGGLAGTIFSYEQYF.

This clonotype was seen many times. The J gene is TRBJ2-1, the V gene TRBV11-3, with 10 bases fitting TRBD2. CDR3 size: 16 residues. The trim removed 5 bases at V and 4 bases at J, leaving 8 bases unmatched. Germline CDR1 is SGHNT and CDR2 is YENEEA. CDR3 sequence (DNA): TGTGCCAGCAGCCCCTCACGGACTAGCGGTTACAATGAGCAGTTCTTC. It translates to CASSPSRTSGYNEQFF. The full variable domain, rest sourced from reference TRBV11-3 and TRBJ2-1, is EAGVVQSPRYKIIEKKQPVAFWCNPISGHNTLYWYLQNLGQGPELLIRYENEEAVDDSQLPKDRFSAERLKGVDSTLKIQPAELGDSAVYLCASSPSRTSGYNEQFFGPGTRLTVL.

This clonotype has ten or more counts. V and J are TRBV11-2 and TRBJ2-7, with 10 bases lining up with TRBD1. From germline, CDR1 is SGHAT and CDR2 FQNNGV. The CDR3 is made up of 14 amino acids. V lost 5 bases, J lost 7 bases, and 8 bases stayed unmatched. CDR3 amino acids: CASSGGQGNWEQYF. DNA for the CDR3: TGTGCCAGCAGCGGGGGACAGGGGAATTGGGAGCAGTACTTC.

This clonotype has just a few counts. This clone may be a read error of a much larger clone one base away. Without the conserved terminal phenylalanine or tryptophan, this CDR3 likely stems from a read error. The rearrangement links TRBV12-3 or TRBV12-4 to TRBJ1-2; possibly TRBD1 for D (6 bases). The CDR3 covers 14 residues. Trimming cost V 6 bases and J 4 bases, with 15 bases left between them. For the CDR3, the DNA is TGTGCCAGCAGCCGAGGACAGTTCCTCTATGGCTACACCTCC. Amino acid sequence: CASSRGQFLYGYTS.

The CDR3 bases are TGCAGTTCCCGTTCAGGGAGCTCCTACAATGAGCAGTTCTTC. Translation: CSSRSGSSYNEQFF. The chain recombines TRBV20-1 with TRBJ2-1; D is possibly TRBD1 or TRBD2 (5 bases each). CDR3 length equals 14 residues. CDR1 and CDR2 (germline): DFQATT, SNEGSKA (reference sequence). Trimming cost V 8 bases and J 0 bases, with 14 bases left between them.

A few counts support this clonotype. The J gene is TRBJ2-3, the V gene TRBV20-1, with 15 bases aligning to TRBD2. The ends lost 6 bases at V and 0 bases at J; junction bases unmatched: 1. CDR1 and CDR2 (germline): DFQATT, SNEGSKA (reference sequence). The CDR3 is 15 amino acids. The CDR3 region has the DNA TGCAGTGCCGGACTAGCGGGAGGGAGCACAGATACGCAGTATTTT. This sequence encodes CSAGLAGGSTDTQYF.

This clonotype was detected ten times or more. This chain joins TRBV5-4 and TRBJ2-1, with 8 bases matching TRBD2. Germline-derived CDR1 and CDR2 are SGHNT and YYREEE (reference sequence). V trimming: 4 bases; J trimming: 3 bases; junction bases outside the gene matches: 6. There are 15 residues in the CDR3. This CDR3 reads CASSTGLDRYNEQFF. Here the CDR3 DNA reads TGTGCCAGCAGCACGGGACTAGACCGCTACAATGAGCAGTTCTTC.

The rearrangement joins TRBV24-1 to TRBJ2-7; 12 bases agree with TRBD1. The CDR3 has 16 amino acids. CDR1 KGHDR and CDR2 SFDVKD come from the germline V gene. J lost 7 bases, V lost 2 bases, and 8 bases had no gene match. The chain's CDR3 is CATSDSLGQGAREQYF. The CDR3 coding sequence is TGTGCCACCAGTGATTCGTTGGGACAGGGGGCAAGAGAGCAGTACTTC.

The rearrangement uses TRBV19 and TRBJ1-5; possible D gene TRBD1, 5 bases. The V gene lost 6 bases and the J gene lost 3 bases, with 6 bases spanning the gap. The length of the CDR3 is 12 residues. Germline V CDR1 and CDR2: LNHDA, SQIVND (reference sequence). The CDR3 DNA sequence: TGTGCCAGTAGACAGGTCAATCAGCCCCAGCATTTT. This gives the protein CASRQVNQPQHF.

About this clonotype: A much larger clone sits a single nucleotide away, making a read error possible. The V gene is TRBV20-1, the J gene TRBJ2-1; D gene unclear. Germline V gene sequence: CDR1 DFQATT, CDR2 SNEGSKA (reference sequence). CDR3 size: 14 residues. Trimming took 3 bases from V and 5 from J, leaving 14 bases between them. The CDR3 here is CSARDRDRHNEQFF. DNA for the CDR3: TGCAGTGCTAGGGATCGTGACCGGCACAATGAGCAGTTCTTC.

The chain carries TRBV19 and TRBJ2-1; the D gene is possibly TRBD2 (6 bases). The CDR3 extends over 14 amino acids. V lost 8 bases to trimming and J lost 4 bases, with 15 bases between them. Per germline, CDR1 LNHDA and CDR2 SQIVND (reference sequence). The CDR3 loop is CASGGVSVYNEQFF. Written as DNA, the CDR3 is TGTGCCAGTGGAGGGGTCAGCGTTTACAATGAGCAGTTCTTC. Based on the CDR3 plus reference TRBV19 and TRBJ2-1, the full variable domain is DGGITQSPKYLFRKEGQNVTLSCEQNLNHDAMYWYRQDPGQGLRLIYYSQIVNDFQKGDIAEGYSVSREKKESFPLTVTSAQKNPTAFYLCASGGVSVYNEQFFGPGTRLTVL.

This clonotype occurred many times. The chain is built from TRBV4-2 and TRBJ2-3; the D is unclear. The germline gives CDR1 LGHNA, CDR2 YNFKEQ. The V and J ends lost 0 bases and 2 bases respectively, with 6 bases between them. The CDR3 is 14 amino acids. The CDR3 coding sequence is TGTGCCAGCAGCCAAGATGCCGACACAGATACGCAGTATTTT. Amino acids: CASSQDADTDTQYF.

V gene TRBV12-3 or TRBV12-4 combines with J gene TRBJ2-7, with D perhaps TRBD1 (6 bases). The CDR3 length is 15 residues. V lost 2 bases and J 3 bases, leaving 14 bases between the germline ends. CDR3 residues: CASSLTTGYNYEQYF. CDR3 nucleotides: TGTGCCAGCAGTTTAACGACAGGTTATAACTACGAGCAGTACTTC.

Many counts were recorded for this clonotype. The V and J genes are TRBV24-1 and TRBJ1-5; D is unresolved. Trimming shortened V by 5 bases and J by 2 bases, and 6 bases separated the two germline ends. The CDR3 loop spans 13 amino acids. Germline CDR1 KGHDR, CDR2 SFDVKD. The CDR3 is CATSASGNQPQHF. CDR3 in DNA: TGTGCCACCAGTGCGTCGGGCAATCAGCCCCAGCATTTT.

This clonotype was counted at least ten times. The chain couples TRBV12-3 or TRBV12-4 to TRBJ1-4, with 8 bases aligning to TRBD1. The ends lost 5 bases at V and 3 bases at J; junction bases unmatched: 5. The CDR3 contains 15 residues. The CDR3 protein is CASSPGQGSNEKLFF. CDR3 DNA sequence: TGTGCCAGCAGTCCAGGACAGGGTTCTAATGAAAAACTGTTTTTT.

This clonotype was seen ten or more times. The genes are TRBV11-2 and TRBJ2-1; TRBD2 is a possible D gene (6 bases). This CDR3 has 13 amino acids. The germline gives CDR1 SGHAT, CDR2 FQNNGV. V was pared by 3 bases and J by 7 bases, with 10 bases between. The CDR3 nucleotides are TGTGCCAGCAGCTTCGGGGGTATGAATGAGCAGTTCTTC. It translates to CASSFGGMNEQFF.

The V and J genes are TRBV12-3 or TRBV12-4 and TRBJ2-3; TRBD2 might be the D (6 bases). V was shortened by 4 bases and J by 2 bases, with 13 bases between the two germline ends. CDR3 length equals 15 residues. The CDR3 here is CASSWGLSNTDTQYF. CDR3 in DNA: TGTGCCAGCAGTTGGGGACTCTCCAACACAGATACGCAGTATTTT.

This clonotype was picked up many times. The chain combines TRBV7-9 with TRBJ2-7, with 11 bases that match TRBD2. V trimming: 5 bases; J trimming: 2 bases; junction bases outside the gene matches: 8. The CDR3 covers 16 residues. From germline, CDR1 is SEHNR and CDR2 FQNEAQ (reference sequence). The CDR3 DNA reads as TGTGCCAGCAGCGCAACTAGCGGGAGCCCAGCCTACGAGCAGTACTTC. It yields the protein CASSATSGSPAYEQYF. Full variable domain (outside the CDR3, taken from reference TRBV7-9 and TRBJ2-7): DTGVSQNPRHKITKRGQNVTFRCDPISEHNRLYWYRQTLGQGPEFLTYFQNEAQLEKSRLLSDRFSAERPKGSFSTLEIQRTEQGDSAMYLCASSATSGSPAYEQYFGPGTRLTVT.

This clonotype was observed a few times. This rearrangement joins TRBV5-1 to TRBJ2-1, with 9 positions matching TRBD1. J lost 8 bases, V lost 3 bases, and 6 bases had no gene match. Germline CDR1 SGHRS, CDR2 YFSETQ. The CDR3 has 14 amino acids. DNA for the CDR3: TGCGCCAGCAGCTCCGGACAGGGGTTGGATGAGCAGTTCTTC. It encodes CASSSGQGLDEQFF.

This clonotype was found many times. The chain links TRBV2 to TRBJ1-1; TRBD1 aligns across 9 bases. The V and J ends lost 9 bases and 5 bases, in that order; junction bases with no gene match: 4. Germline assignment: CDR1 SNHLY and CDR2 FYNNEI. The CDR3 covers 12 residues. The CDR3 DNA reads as TGTGCCAGTACAGGGGGCTGGACTGAAGCTTTCTTT. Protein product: CASTGGWTEAFF.